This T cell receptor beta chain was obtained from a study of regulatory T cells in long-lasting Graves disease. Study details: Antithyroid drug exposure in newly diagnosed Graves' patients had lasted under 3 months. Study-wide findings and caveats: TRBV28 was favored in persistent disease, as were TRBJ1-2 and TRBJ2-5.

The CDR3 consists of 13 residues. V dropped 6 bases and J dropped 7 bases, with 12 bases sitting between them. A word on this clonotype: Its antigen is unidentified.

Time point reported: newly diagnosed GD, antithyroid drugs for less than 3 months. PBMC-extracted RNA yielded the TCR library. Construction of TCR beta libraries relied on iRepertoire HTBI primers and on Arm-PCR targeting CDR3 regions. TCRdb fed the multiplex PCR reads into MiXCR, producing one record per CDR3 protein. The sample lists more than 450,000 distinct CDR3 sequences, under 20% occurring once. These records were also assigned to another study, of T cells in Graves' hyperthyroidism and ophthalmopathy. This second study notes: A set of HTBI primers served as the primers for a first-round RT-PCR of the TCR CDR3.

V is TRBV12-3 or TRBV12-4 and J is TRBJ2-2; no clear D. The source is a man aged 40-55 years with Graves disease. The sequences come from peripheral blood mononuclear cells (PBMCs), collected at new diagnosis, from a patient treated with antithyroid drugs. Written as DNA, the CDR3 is TGTGCCAGCAGCAGACTGGTCGGCGGGGAGCTGTTTTTT. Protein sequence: CASSRLVGGELFF.